This T cell receptor (beta chain) was sequenced for a study of post-analysis software for immune sequencing data. General study results and limits: Five TRBV segments, including TRBV5-6, TRBV5-1 and TRBV20-1, were more frequent in patients than controls. Compared with controls, patients showed significantly lower normalized Chao1 diversity.

Regarding this clonotype: Its antigen is unidentified.

Prepared libraries of TCR beta cDNA carried unique molecular identifiers. TCRdb used MiXCR to reprocess the PCR reads, holding one entry per CDR3 protein. The table has some 890,000 distinct CDR3 sequences, 53% seen once. Trimming took 1 base from V and 3 from J; bases not matched to a gene: 4. CDR1 is SGHRS and CDR2 is YFSETQ in the germline V gene. The CDR3 is 15 amino acids. The specimen was blood. The J gene is TRBJ2-1, the V gene TRBV5-1, with 7 bases identical to TRBD1. This receptor was identified in a girl aged 10 to 17 with multiple sclerosis. The chain's CDR3 is CASSLWQGVYNEQFF. DNA for the CDR3: TGCGCCAGCAGCTTGTGGCAGGGGGTCTACAATGAGCAGTTCTTC.